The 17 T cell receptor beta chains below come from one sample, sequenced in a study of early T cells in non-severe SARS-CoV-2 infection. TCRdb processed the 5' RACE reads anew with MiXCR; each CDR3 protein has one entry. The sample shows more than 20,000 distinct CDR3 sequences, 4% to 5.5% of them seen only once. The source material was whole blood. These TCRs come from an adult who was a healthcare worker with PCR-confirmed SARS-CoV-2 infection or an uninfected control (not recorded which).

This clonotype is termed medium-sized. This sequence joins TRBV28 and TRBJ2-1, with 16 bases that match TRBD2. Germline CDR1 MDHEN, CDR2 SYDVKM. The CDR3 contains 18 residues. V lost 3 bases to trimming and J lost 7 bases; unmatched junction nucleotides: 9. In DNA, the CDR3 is TGTGCCAGCAGTTTCCCCGGGACTAGCGGGAGGGCCGATAATGAGCAGTTCTTC. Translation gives CASSFPGTSGRADNEQFF.

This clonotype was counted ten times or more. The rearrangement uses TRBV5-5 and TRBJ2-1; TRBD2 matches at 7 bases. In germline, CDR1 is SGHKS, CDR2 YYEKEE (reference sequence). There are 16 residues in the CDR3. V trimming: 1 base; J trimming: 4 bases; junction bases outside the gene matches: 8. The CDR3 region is CASSLIRDYPYNEQFF. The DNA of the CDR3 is TGTGCCAGCAGCTTGATTCGGGACTACCCTTACAATGAGCAGTTCTTC.

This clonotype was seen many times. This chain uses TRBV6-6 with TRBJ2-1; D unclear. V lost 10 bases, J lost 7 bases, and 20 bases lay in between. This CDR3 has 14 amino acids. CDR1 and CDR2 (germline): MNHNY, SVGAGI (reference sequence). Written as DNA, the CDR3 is TGTGCCATTTCCGGGCCCCCTCGCTCGAATGAGCAGTTCTTC. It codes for CAISGPPRSNEQFF.

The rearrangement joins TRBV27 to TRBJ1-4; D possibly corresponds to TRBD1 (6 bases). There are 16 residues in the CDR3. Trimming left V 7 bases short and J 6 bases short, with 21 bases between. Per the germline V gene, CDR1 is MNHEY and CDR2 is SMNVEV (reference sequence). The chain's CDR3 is CASIPWKDSAHEKLFF. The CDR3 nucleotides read TGTGCCAGCATCCCCTGGAAGGACAGCGCCCATGAAAAACTGTTTTTT.

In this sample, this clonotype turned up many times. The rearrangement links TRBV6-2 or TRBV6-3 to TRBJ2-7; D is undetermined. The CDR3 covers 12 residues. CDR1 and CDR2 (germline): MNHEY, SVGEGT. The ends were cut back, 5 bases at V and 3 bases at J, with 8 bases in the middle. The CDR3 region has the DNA TGTGCCAGCAGTGACCCCCTCTACGAGCAGTACTTC. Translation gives CASSDPLYEQYF.

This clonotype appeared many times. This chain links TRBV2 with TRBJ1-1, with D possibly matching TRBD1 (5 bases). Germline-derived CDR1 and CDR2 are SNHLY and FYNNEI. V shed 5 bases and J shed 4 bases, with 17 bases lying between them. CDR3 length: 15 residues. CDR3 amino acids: CASSSTQGPGTEAFF. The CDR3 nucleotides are TGTGCCAGCAGTTCGACTCAGGGCCCAGGCACTGAAGCTTTCTTT.

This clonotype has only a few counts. The CDR3 region is CASSQPSRDRGNIQYF. The CDR3 DNA reads as TGCGCCAGCAGCCAACCTTCCCGGGACAGGGGAAACATTCAGTACTTC. The chain employs TRBV4-1 and TRBJ2-4; 10 nucleotides agree with TRBD1. Germline V gene data show CDR1 as MGHRA and CDR2 as YSYEKL. The ends lost 2 bases at V and 6 bases at J; junction bases unmatched: 7. The CDR3 is made up of 16 amino acids.

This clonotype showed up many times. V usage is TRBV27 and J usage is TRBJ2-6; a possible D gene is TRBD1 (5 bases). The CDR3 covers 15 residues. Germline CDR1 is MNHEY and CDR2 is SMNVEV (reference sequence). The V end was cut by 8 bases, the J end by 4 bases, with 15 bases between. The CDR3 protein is CASGRGQGGANVLTF. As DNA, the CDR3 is TGTGCCAGCGGCAGAGGACAAGGCGGGGCCAACGTCCTGACTTTC. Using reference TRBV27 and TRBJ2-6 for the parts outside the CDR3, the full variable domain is EAQVTQNPRYLITVTGKKLTVTCSQNMNHEYMSWYRQDPGLGLRQIYYSMNVEVTDKGDVPEGYKVSRKEKRNFPLILESPSPNQTSLYFCASGRGQGGANVLTFGAGSRLTVL.

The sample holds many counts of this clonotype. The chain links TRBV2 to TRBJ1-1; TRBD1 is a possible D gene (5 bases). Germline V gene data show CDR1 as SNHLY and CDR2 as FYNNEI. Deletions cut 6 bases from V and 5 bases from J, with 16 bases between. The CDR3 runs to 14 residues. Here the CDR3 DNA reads TGTGCCAGCAGCTTAAGCCGAGGGGATACTGAAGCTTTCTTT. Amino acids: CASSLSRGDTEAFF. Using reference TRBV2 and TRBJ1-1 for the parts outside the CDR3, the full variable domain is EPEVTQTPSHQVTQMGQEVILRCVPISNHLYFYWYRQILGQKVEFLVSFYNNEISEKSEIFDDQFSVERPDGSNFTLKIRSTKLEDSAMYFCASSLSRGDTEAFFGQGTRLTVV.

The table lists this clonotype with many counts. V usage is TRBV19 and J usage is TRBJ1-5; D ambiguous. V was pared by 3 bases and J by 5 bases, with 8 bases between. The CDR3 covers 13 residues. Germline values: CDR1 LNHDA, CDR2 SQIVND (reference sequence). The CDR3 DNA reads TGTGCCAGTAGTATCGACGGAGATCAGCCCCAGCATTTT. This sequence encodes CASSIDGDQPQHF.

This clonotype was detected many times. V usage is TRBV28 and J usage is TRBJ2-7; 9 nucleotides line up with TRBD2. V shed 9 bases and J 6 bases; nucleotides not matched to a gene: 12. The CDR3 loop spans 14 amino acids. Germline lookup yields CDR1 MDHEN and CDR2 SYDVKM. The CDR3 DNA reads TGTGCCAGACCACAGGGCGGGAGGGCCCGCGAGCAGTACTTC. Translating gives CARPQGGRAREQYF.

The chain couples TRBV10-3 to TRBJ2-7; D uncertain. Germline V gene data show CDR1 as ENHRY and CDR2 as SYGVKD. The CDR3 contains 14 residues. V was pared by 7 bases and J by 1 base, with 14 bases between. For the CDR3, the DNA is TGTGCCATCACATCCCAGACGGATTCCTACGAGCAGTACTTC. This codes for CAITSQTDSYEQYF.

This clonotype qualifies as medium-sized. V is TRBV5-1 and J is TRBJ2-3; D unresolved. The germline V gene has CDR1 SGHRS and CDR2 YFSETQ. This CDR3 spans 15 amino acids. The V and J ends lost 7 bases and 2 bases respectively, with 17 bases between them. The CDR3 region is CASSVVPQSTDTQYF. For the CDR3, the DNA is TGCGCCAGCTCAGTTGTACCTCAATCCACAGATACGCAGTATTTT.

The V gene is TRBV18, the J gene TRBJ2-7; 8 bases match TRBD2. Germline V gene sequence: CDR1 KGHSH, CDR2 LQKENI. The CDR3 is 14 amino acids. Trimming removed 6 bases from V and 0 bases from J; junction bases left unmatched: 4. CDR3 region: CASSRLAGSYEQYF. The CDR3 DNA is TGTGCCAGCTCCCGGCTAGCGGGCTCCTACGAGCAGTACTTC.

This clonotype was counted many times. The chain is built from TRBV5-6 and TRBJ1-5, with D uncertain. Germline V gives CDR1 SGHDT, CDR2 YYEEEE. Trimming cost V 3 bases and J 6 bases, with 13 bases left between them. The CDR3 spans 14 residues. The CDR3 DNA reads TGTGCCAGCAGCTGGACGGGTAGCGGTCAGCCCCAGCATTTT. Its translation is CASSWTGSGQPQHF.

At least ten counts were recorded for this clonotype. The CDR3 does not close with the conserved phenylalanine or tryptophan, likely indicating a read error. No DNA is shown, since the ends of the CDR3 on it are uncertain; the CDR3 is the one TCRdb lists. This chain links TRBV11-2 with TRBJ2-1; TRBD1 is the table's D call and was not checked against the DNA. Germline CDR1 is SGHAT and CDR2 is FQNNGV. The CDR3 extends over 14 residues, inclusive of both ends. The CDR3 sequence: CASSLDYSNLDPLV.

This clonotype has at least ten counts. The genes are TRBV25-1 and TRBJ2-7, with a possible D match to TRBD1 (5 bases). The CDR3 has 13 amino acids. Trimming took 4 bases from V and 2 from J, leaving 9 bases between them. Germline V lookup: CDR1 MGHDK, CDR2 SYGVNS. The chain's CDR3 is CASSVTGTYEQYF. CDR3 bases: TGTGCCAGCAGTGTCACAGGAACCTACGAGCAGTACTTC.